The clone carrying this T cell receptor (beta chain) has just one count. Its antigen is currently unknown. The germline gives CDR1 SGHAT, CDR2 FQDESV (reference sequence). CDR3 length: 11 residues. The ends were cut back, 4 bases at V and 6 bases at J, with 3 bases in the middle. As the sequencing template, cDNA was produced by extracting RNA and reverse transcribing it. Using immunoSEQ multiplex PCR, the repertoire was profiled, and TCRdb retains in-frame clones only, with some absent. Of some 210,000 clones in the sample, more than 55% are singletons; the top ten hold more than 0.95%. The data originate from a study of CD8+ T cells in alopecia areata. About the research overall: The protocol delivered tofacitinib for 6 to 18 months, then withdrew it for 6 months. The SALT score measured affected scalp surface percentage in treated patients. The study, taken as a whole, reports: Whether baseline CD8+ expansion is linked to response remains uncertain, given a single nonresponder.

Treatment specified: oral pan-JAK inhibitor, 5-10 mg twice daily. Peripheral blood, together with lesional scalp punch biopsies, was collected from alopecia areata patients. The specimen was CD4+ T cells sorted from blood, collected around week 42, from a patient treated with tofacitinib. The chain employs TRBV11-1 and TRBJ2-2, with D hard to call. The TCR comes from a human donor with alopecia areata. CDR3 protein: CASSSAGELFF. The CDR3 DNA sequence: TGTGCCAGCAGCTCCGCCGGGGAGCTGTTTTTT.